The next 27 T cell receptor beta chains were all read from a single sample in a study of blood T cell repertoires in COVID-19. Produced via immunoSEQ multiplex PCR; TCRdb's table is partial and in-frame only. This table has approximately 350,000 clones, less than 90% appearing once. The sample was peripheral blood. These receptor sequences come from a woman aged 55-70 years with COVID-19, enrolled during active disease.

This clone was found once. The V call is TRBV29-1, the J call TRBJ1-1, with D tentatively TRBD1 (6 bases). Germline V CDR1 and CDR2: SQVTM, ANQGSEA. V lost 7 bases to trimming and J lost 0 bases, with 18 bases between them. The CDR3 has 15 amino acids. The CDR3, as DNA: TGCAGCGCCGAAGGGGGTAGGGGGATGAACACTGAAGCTTTCTTT. Amino acids: CSAEGGRGMNTEAFF.

The chain combines TRBV29-1 with TRBJ1-1; D may be TRBD1 (5 bases). From germline, CDR1 is SQVTM and CDR2 ANQGSEA. The CDR3 is made up of 13 amino acids. V lost 7 bases to trimming and J lost 1 base, with 13 bases between them. Here the CDR3 DNA reads TGCAGCGAGAAGGGGTATGGGAACACTGAAGCTTTCTTT. Protein product: CSEKGYGNTEAFF.

The chain couples TRBV5-1 to TRBJ1-1; no definite D call. Germline V CDR1 and CDR2: SGHRS, YFSETQ. The V end was cut by 0 bases, the J end by 5 bases, with 5 bases between. The CDR3 has 12 residues. The CDR3 DNA reads TGCGCCAGCAGCTTGGTTCGGACTGAAGCTTTCTTT. Translation gives CASSLVRTEAFF.

The chain couples TRBV19 to TRBJ1-1, with D unresolved. V was trimmed by 2 bases and J by 3 bases, leaving 19 bases between them. CDR1 and CDR2 from the germline V gene are LNHDA and SQIVND (reference sequence). The CDR3 loop spans 17 amino acids. CDR3 nucleotides: TGTGCCAGTAGTATAAGCACCTTAAGGCTGGGAGACACTGAAGCTTTCTTT. Its protein is CASSISTLRLGDTEAFF. The full variable domain, rest sourced from reference TRBV19 and TRBJ1-1, is DGGITQSPKYLFRKEGQNVTLSCEQNLNHDAMYWYRQDPGQGLRLIYYSQIVNDFQKGDIAEGYSVSREKKESFPLTVTSAQKNPTAFYLCASSISTLRLGDTEAFFGQGTRLTVV.

The chain has TRBV5-6 and TRBJ1-4, with a weak D call TRBD1 (5 bases). Germline CDR1 and CDR2: SGHDT and YYEEEE. The germline V and J ends were trimmed by 2 bases and 12 bases, with 8 bases remaining between them. The CDR3 is 11 amino acids. The CDR3 reads CASSFQGELFF. The CDR3 DNA is TGTGCCAGCAGCTTCCAGGGTGAACTGTTTTTT.

V gene TRBV7-2 combines with J gene TRBJ2-1; TRBD1 might be the D (6 bases). V was trimmed by 5 bases and J by 9 bases, leaving 23 bases between them. This CDR3 is built from 16 residues. Germline V gene sequence: CDR1 SGHTA, CDR2 FQGNSA. CDR3 residues: CASSPSTGRPRVEQFF. CDR3 sequence (DNA): TGTGCCAGCAGCCCGTCGACAGGTCGGCCTAGGGTTGAGCAGTTCTTC.

This clone occurred once. This chain uses TRBV6-5 with TRBJ1-2; 7 positions match TRBD1. This CDR3 has 14 amino acids. Looked up from germline, CDR1 is MNHEY and CDR2 is SVGAGI. J gave up 4 bases and V 2 bases, and 4 bases lay outside the gene matches. The CDR3 reads CASSYDYRGYGYTF. CDR3 nucleotides: TGTGCCAGCAGTTACGATTACAGGGGCTATGGCTACACCTTC.

The rearrangement joins TRBV7-2 to TRBJ2-7, with D maybe TRBD2 (5 bases). Germline loops: CDR1 SGHTA, CDR2 FQGNSA. V lost 4 bases, J lost 0 bases, and 16 bases lay in between. CDR3 length equals 16 residues. This CDR3 is CASSSLVTGSSYEQYF. For the CDR3, the DNA is TGTGCCAGCAGCTCACTCGTTACGGGGAGCTCCTACGAGCAGTACTTC.

This clone is a singleton in its sample. The V call is TRBV19, the J call TRBJ1-1, with TRBD1 as a possible D gene (6 bases). Trimming removed 3 bases at V and 0 bases at J, with 11 bases between. CDR1 is LNHDA and CDR2 is SQIVND in the germline V gene (reference sequence). The CDR3 extends over 15 amino acids. CDR3 DNA: TGTGCCAGTAGTATTACAGGGTTTTTGAACACTGAAGCTTTCTTT. It is translated as CASSITGFLNTEAFF.

For the CDR3, the DNA is TGCGCCAGCAGCCCCGCCCGGGGAGGGAGCGATTTTAACTATGGCTACACCTTC. This gives the protein CASSPARGGSDFNYGYTF. The chain carries TRBV4-3 and TRBJ1-2; unclear D gene. This CDR3 has 18 amino acids. The V gene lost 4 bases and the J gene lost 1 base, with 22 bases spanning the gap. In germline, CDR1 is LGHNA, CDR2 YSLEER.

This chain uses TRBV9 with TRBJ1-6, with TRBD1 as a possible D gene (5 bases). CDR3 length: 15 residues. The V gene's germline CDR1 is SGDLS and CDR2 YYNGEE. V shed 0 bases and J shed 7 bases, with 11 bases lying between them. The chain's CDR3 is CASSVEGIHNSPLHF. The CDR3 nucleotides read TGTGCCAGCAGCGTAGAGGGGATTCACAATTCACCCCTCCACTTT.

The chain employs TRBV7-9 and TRBJ2-7; possibly TRBD1 for D (6 bases). The length of the CDR3 is 14 residues. Trimming shortened V by 6 bases and J by 2 bases, and 14 bases separated the two germline ends. Looked up from germline, CDR1 is SEHNR and CDR2 is FQNEAQ (reference sequence). The DNA for the CDR3 is TGTGCCAGCAGTCTTTTGGGGGCAGCCTACGAGCAGTACTTC. This codes for CASSLLGAAYEQYF. Full variable domain (remainder filled in from reference TRBV7-9 and TRBJ2-7): DTGVSQNPRHKITKRGQNVTFRCDPISEHNRLYWYRQTLGQGPEFLTYFQNEAQLEKSRLLSDRFSAERPKGSFSTLEIQRTEQGDSAMYLCASSLLGAAYEQYFGPGTRLTVT.

CDR3 sequence reads: CASSFHGYGYTF. The CDR3, as DNA: TGTGCCAGCAGCTTTCACGGTTATGGCTACACCTTC. The chain is built from TRBV5-4 and TRBJ1-2; D gene uncertain. V was pared by 2 bases and J by 5 bases, with 7 bases between. The CDR3 contains 12 residues. The V gene's germline CDR1 is SGHNT and CDR2 YYREEE (reference sequence).

This clone showed up just once. The chain employs TRBV30 and TRBJ1-4; D perhaps matches TRBD1 (5 bases). From germline, CDR1 is GTSNPN and CDR2 SVGIG (reference sequence). V lost 3 bases to trimming and J lost 10 bases, with 12 bases between them. This CDR3 is 12 amino acids long. As DNA, the CDR3 is TGTGCCTGGAGCAGACAGAACCCAAAACTGTTTTTT. As protein: CAWSRQNPKLFF.

The chain combines TRBV5-1 with TRBJ2-1, with 9 bases matching TRBD1. This CDR3 has 15 amino acids. Germline trimming cut 7 bases from V and 8 bases from J; bases unmatched to any gene: 13. Germline V gene sequence: CDR1 SGHRS, CDR2 YFSETQ. The CDR3 loop reads CASYSGTGRADEQFF. The CDR3 coding sequence is TGCGCCAGCTATTCCGGGACAGGGCGCGCTGATGAGCAGTTCTTC.

The rearrangement uses TRBV9 and TRBJ2-3, with TRBD1 matching 10 bases. Germline V lookup: CDR1 SGDLS, CDR2 YYNGEE. The ends lost 0 bases at V and 2 bases at J; junction bases unmatched: 3. The length of the CDR3 is 16 residues. The CDR3: CASSVVGQGTTDTQYF. As DNA, the CDR3 is TGTGCCAGCAGCGTAGTGGGACAGGGGACCACAGATACGCAGTATTTT.

V gene TRBV7-2 combines with J gene TRBJ1-3, with D unclear. The CDR3 totals 16 residues. Trimming removed 2 bases at V and 0 bases at J, with 11 bases between. From germline, CDR1 is SGHTA and CDR2 FQGNSA. CDR3 nucleotide sequence: TGTGCCAGCAGCTTAAACCCAGGTTCCTCTGGAAACACCATATATTTT. This codes for CASSLNPGSSGNTIYF. Full variable domain (missing parts from reference TRBV7-2 and TRBJ1-3): GAGVSQSPSNKVTEKGKDVELRCDPISGHTALYWYRQSLGQGLEFLIYFQGNSAPDKSGLPSDRFSAERTGGSVSTLTIQRTQQEDSAVYLCASSLNPGSSGNTIYFGEGSWLTVV.

The chain is built from TRBV18 and TRBJ2-7, with D possibly matching TRBD1 (6 bases). The germline V gene has CDR1 KGHSH and CDR2 LQKENI. CDR3 length equals 14 residues. Between the trimmed V and J ends, which lost 3 bases and 3 bases, there was a span of 12 bases. CDR3 loop: CASSPGAEDYEQYF. The CDR3 DNA sequence: TGTGCCAGCTCACCGGGGGCGGAAGACTACGAGCAGTACTTC.

This clone was seen only a few times. This sequence joins TRBV10-2 and TRBJ1-5, with a tentative D call TRBD1 (6 bases). CDR3 length: 15 residues. Germline CDR1 is WSHSY and CDR2 is SAAADI. Trimming took 0 bases from V and 6 from J, leaving 12 bases between them. CDR3 protein: CASSESQGSIQPQHF. The CDR3 nucleotides are TGCGCCAGCAGTGAGTCTCAGGGGTCGATTCAGCCCCAGCATTTT.

This clone has only a few counts. This chain joins TRBV6-1 and TRBJ2-6; tentatively, D is TRBD2 (5 bases). The germline gives CDR1 MNHNS, CDR2 SASEGT. CDR3 size: 18 residues. V shed 4 bases and J shed 0 bases, with 16 bases lying between them. Here the CDR3 reads CASSVDSFSLSGANVLTF. CDR3 bases: TGTGCCAGCAGTGTGGACTCTTTTTCCCTCTCTGGGGCCAACGTCCTGACTTTC.

This sequence joins TRBV2 and TRBJ1-1; 7 bases match TRBD1. From germline, CDR1 is SNHLY and CDR2 FYNNEI. V was clipped by 7 bases and J by 4 bases; unmatched bases: 6. The CDR3 covers 13 residues. DNA of the CDR3: TGTGCCAGCAAGGGGGCAGTAAGCACTGAAGCTTTCTTT. Encoded protein: CASKGAVSTEAFF.

This sequence joins TRBV29-1 and TRBJ2-1; weak D call: TRBD1 (8 bases). Per germline, CDR1 SQVTM and CDR2 ANQGSEA. Trimming left V 7 bases short and J 5 bases short, with 18 bases between. The CDR3 is made up of 14 amino acids. Written as DNA, the CDR3 is TGCAGCGGTATGACAGGGGCGGGAGACAATGAGCAGTTCTTC. The encoded protein is CSGMTGAGDNEQFF.

This clone has just a few counts. The chain carries TRBV5-4 and TRBJ2-2, with 9 bases matching TRBD1. J gave up 1 base and V 4 bases, and 11 bases lay outside the gene matches. CDR3 length: 18 amino acids. Germline V CDR1 and CDR2: SGHNT, YYREEE (reference sequence). Here the CDR3 reads CASSPSGTGRVNTGELFF. CDR3 in DNA: TGTGCCAGCAGCCCCTCCGGGACAGGGAGGGTGAACACCGGGGAGCTGTTTTTT.

The chain uses TRBV5-4 and TRBJ2-7; 11 bases match TRBD2. V lost 4 bases and J lost 4; bases outside the gene matches: 13. The CDR3 is made up of 17 amino acids. CDR1 is SGHNT and CDR2 is YYREEE in the germline V gene (reference sequence). CDR3 in DNA: TGTGCCAGCAGCCCCTCGGCTCCGCTAGCGGGGGGATACGAGCAGTACTTC. Amino acids: CASSPSAPLAGGYEQYF.

CDR3 nucleotide sequence: TGTGCCAGCAGCTTGGACAGGGGAGGCGGAAGGGGCTACCAAGAGACCCAGTACTTC. It codes for CASSLDRGGGRGYQETQYF. This chain joins TRBV5-4 and TRBJ2-5, with D tentatively TRBD1 (7 bases). Trimming pared 0 bases from V and 0 bases from J, leaving 21 bases between. The CDR3 is made up of 19 amino acids. Germline CDR1 SGHNT, CDR2 YYREEE (reference sequence).

V usage is TRBV3-1 (or the pseudogene TRBV3-2) and J usage is TRBJ2-7; tentatively, D is TRBD1 (5 bases). Trimming took off 1 base at V and 0 bases at J, with 13 bases between the two ends. Germline CDR1 LGHDT, CDR2 YNNKEL (reference sequence). There are 16 residues in the CDR3. CDR3 residues: CASSQGSGSSSYEQYF. For the CDR3, the DNA is TGTGCCAGCAGCCAAGGATCAGGGTCCTCCTCCTACGAGCAGTACTTC.

The rearrangement links TRBV14 to TRBJ1-2, with 10 bases lining up with TRBD1. This CDR3 comprises 14 residues. Germline V gene sequence: CDR1 SGHDN, CDR2 FVKESK. V lost 3 bases and J lost 7; bases outside the gene matches: 5. The DNA for the CDR3 is TGTGCCAGCAGCCATCCGGGACAGGGGTTTGGCTACACCTTC. Protein product: CASSHPGQGFGYTF.